The following is a T cell receptor beta chain sequence with its context. V lost 4 bases and J lost 6; bases outside the gene matches: 6. CDR1 is SGHRS and CDR2 is YFSETQ in the germline V gene. There are 16 residues in the CDR3. The record originates from a study of blood T cell repertoires in COVID-19. Overall study context: In each case, the material was cDNA or gDNA derived from T cells, B-cell-depleted T cells, or PBMCs.

Method: immunoSEQ multiplex PCR; TCRdb's copy keeps in-frame clones and lacks some. The sample holds about 260,000 clones, 75% to 90% seen once. Sequenced: peripheral blood. The V and J genes are TRBV5-1 and TRBJ2-1; 14 bases map to TRBD2. This receptor was obtained from a man in his 60s who had recovered from COVID-19. CDR3 coding DNA: TGCGCCAGCAGCACAGGGACTAGCGGGAGTGTCAATGAGCAGTTCTTC. It codes for CASSTGTSGSVNEQFF.